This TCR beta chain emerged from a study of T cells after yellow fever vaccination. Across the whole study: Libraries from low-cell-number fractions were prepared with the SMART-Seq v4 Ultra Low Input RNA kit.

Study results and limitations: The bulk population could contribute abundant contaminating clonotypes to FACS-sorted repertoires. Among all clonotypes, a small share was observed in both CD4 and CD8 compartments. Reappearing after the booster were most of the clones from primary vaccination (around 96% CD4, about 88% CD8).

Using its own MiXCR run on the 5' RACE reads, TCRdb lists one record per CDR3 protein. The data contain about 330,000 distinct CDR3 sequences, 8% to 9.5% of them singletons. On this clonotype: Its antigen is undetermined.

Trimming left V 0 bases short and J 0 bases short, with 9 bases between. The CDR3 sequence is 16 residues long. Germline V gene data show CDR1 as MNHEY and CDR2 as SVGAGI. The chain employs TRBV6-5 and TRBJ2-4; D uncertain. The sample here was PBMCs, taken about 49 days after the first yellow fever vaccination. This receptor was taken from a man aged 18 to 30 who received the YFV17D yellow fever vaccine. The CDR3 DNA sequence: TGTGCCAGCAGTTACTCCCCAGTTCTAGCCAAAAACATTCAGTACTTC. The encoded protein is CASSYSPVLAKNIQYF.